Below are 20 T cell receptor beta chains sequenced from a single sample in a study of blood T cell repertoires in COVID-19. The method was immunoSEQ multiplex PCR; TCRdb's version includes in-frame clones alone and lacks a portion of them. The top ten hold 16% of the sample, which has 140,000 or so clones, 70% to 80% seen once. The sample was peripheral blood. The source is a man over 45 with acute or convalescent COVID-19.

The chain carries TRBV29-1 and TRBJ2-1; 11 bases agree with TRBD2. Germline V gene sequence: CDR1 SQVTM, CDR2 ANQGSEA. CDR3 length: 13 amino acids. V dropped 7 bases and J dropped 7; count of bases not matched to a gene: 6. The CDR3 region is CSGTLAGENEQFF. The CDR3 region has the DNA TGCAGCGGCACACTAGCGGGGGAAAATGAGCAGTTCTTC.

The chain couples TRBV19 to TRBJ1-5; 7 bases are a match to TRBD1. The V and J ends lost 5 bases and 6 bases, in that order; junction bases with no gene match: 13. This CDR3 comprises 16 residues. Germline loops: CDR1 LNHDA, CDR2 SQIVND (reference sequence). The CDR3 is CASSQLRTGSGQPQHF. The DNA of the CDR3 is TGTGCCAGTAGTCAACTACGGACAGGTTCGGGTCAGCCCCAGCATTTT.

The table lists this clone with a count of one. The chain carries TRBV11-2 and TRBJ2-1; no clear D gene. From germline, CDR1 is SGHAT and CDR2 FQNNGV. CDR3 length: 17 amino acids. The ends were cut back, 1 base at V and 0 bases at J, with 13 bases in the middle. The CDR3 spells CASSLGGGPSSYNEQFF. CDR3 sequence (DNA): TGTGCCAGCAGCTTAGGTGGCGGTCCGAGCTCCTACAATGAGCAGTTCTTC.

J is TRBJ1-4 and V is TRBV30; the match to TRBD1 covers 10 bases. Trimming removed 2 bases from V and 5 bases from J; junction bases left unmatched: 8. This CDR3 contains 16 residues. Germline CDR1 reads GTSNPN; CDR2 reads SVGIG (reference sequence). CDR3 residues: CAWSRGQGIENEKLFF. The CDR3 DNA is TGTGCCTGGAGTCGGGGACAGGGGATCGAGAATGAAAAACTGTTTTTT.

This clone was observed at least ten times. The chain couples TRBV27 to TRBJ1-1, with 7 bases lining up with TRBD1. In germline, CDR1 is MNHEY, CDR2 SMNVEV (reference sequence). CDR3 length: 15 residues. The trim removed 7 bases at V and 4 bases at J, leaving 12 bases unmatched. The CDR3 loop reads CASIPYKGAPTEAFF. CDR3 sequence (DNA): TGTGCCAGCATCCCCTATAAGGGGGCGCCCACTGAAGCTTTCTTT.

This clone has a handful of counts. The chain employs TRBV6-1 and TRBJ1-2; the D gene is possibly TRBD1 (5 bases). Germline V gene data show CDR1 as MNHNS and CDR2 as SASEGT. The V and J ends lost 1 base and 4 bases respectively, with 19 bases between them. The CDR3 is 17 amino acids. CDR3 residues: CASSEVRVAFSGYGYTF. The CDR3 region has the DNA TGTGCCAGCAGTGAAGTCAGGGTAGCCTTTTCGGGCTATGGCTACACCTTC.

The chain has TRBV24-1 and TRBJ2-2; a weak D match, TRBD2 (5 bases). Germline V CDR1 and CDR2: KGHDR, SFDVKD. This CDR3 has 18 residues. The ends were cut back, 4 bases at V and 2 bases at J, with 19 bases in the middle. CDR3 DNA sequence: TGTGCCACCAGTGACCCTTCGGTTCAGAGGGCAAACACCGGGGAGCTGTTTTTT. Amino acids: CATSDPSVQRANTGELFF.

This clone has a single count. The chain carries TRBV6-1 and TRBJ1-2; tentatively, D is TRBD1 (5 bases). Germline V gene lookup returns CDR1 MNHNS and CDR2 SASEGT. CDR3 length: 12 residues. Trimming removed 2 bases from V and 9 bases from J, with 10 bases in between. CDR3 DNA sequence: TGTGCCAGCAGTGAAACGGGGGGTCGCTACACCTTC. Its protein is CASSETGGRYTF.

The gene calls are TRBV7-8 and TRBJ1-6; the match to TRBD1 covers 7 bases. The CDR3 totals 16 residues. Germline assignment: CDR1 SGHVS and CDR2 FQNEAQ. Losses at the gene ends were 0 bases for V and 10 bases for J; bases not matched to a gene: 9. This CDR3 reads CASSLATRGTLSPLHF. The CDR3 DNA reads as TGTGCCAGCAGCTTAGCAACCAGGGGGACGCTGTCACCCCTCCACTTT.

This chain links TRBV3-1 (or the pseudogene TRBV3-2) with TRBJ2-5; 12 bases match TRBD2. Germline CDR1 LGHDT, CDR2 YNNKEL (reference sequence). The CDR3 runs 16 residues. Trimming cost V 4 bases and J 4 bases; bases outside gene matches: 7. This CDR3 is CASSRQTSGGGETQYF. In DNA form, the CDR3 reads TGTGCCAGCAGCCGGCAGACTAGCGGGGGAGGAGAGACCCAGTACTTC.

This rearrangement joins TRBV7-9 to TRBJ2-5; TRBD1 matches 7 bases. CDR3 length equals 14 residues. Germline CDR1 SEHNR, CDR2 FQNEAQ (reference sequence). J lost 0 bases, V lost 4 bases, and 2 bases had no gene match. Here the CDR3 DNA reads TGTGCCAGCAGCTCGGGACAGTACCAAGAGACCCAGTACTTC. This sequence encodes CASSSGQYQETQYF.

V is TRBV29-1 and J is TRBJ1-3, with 8 bases matching TRBD1. With 7 bases clipped from V and 0 bases from J, the junction kept 8 bases outside the gene matches. The CDR3 is made up of 15 amino acids. Germline V gives CDR1 SQVTM, CDR2 ANQGSEA. The CDR3 sequence is CSAGQGLSSGNTIYF. Here the CDR3 DNA reads TGCAGCGCTGGACAGGGACTCAGCTCTGGAAACACCATATATTTT.

V usage is TRBV5-6 and J usage is TRBJ2-2; D might be TRBD2 (5 bases). The ends were cut back, 1 base at V and 0 bases at J, with 7 bases in the middle. The CDR3 runs 15 residues. Germline V gives CDR1 SGHDT, CDR2 YYEEEE. The CDR3 coding sequence is TGTGCCAGCAGCTTGAGCGGAGCGAACACCGGGGAGCTGTTTTTT. Its translation: CASSLSGANTGELFF.

The chain combines TRBV2 with TRBJ1-2; 9 nucleotides match TRBD1. The V segment lost 5 bases and the J segment 6 bases; nucleotides outside the gene matches: 7. The CDR3 covers 14 residues. CDR1 and CDR2 from the germline V gene are SNHLY and FYNNEI. For the CDR3, the DNA is TGTGCCAGCAGTCATAAACAGGGGGCCAATGGCTACACCTTC. This codes for CASSHKQGANGYTF.

This clone was counted only a few times. The chain uses TRBV5-1 and TRBJ2-1, with 8 bases aligning to TRBD1. This CDR3 is built from 15 residues. Losses at the gene ends were 5 bases for V and 6 bases for J; bases not matched to a gene: 10. From germline, CDR1 is SGHRS and CDR2 YFSETQ. The CDR3 spells CASRLLGQGRNEQFF. In nucleotides, the CDR3 is TGCGCCAGCAGGCTCCTAGGACAGGGACGCAATGAGCAGTTCTTC.

The V call is TRBV5-1, the J call TRBJ2-1; TRBD2 might be the D (6 bases). The CDR3 has 16 residues. Trimming cost V 4 bases and J 2 bases, with 16 bases left between them. CDR1 SGHRS and CDR2 YFSETQ come from the germline V gene. The CDR3 bases are TGCGCCAGCAGCCCCTTTGCGGGGTCAACCTACAATGAGCAGTTCTTC. It yields the protein CASSPFAGSTYNEQFF.

The rearrangement uses TRBV5-1 and TRBJ2-7; possibly TRBD1 for D (5 bases). Trimming left V 0 bases short and J 3 bases short, with 7 bases between. The germline V gene has CDR1 SGHRS and CDR2 YFSETQ. The CDR3 is 13 residues long. The CDR3 loop is CASSLGTNYEQYF. CDR3 in DNA: TGCGCCAGCAGCTTGGGGACAAACTACGAGCAGTACTTC.

This chain connects TRBV11-2 to TRBJ2-7, with 8 bases matching TRBD1. CDR1 and CDR2 from the germline V gene are SGHAT and FQNNGV. Trimming cost V 5 bases and J 5 bases; bases outside gene matches: 8. The CDR3 loop spans 14 amino acids. In DNA form, the CDR3 reads TGTGCCAGCAGCCGTGGACAGGGTCTCAACGAGCAGTACTTC. Protein product: CASSRGQGLNEQYF.

The V and J genes are TRBV3-1 (or the pseudogene TRBV3-2) and TRBJ1-1; TRBD1 is a possible D gene (6 bases). Germline-derived CDR1 and CDR2 are LGHDT and YNNKEL (reference sequence). The V end lost 4 bases, the J end lost 4 bases, and 10 bases lay between the germline ends. This CDR3 contains 13 residues. The DNA of the CDR3 is TGTGCCAGCAGCCTAGGCAGGGGCACTGAAGCTTTCTTT. This gives the protein CASSLGRGTEAFF.

V gene TRBV9 combines with J gene TRBJ2-3; D is unclear. This CDR3 region has 14 residues. Germline CDR1 reads SGDLS; CDR2 reads YYNGEE. V lost 0 bases to trimming and J lost 6 bases, with 11 bases between them. The chain's CDR3 is CASSVATHPDTQYF. The CDR3 DNA reads TGTGCCAGCAGCGTAGCTACCCATCCGGATACGCAGTATTTT.